This is a list of T cell receptor beta chains from one sample in a study of human T cells and chemical hapten exposure. TCRdb itself ran the RACE reads through MiXCR, one entry per CDR3 protein. This sample yields 45,000 or so distinct CDR3 sequences, of which about 4.5% are seen a single time; 4.5% to 6% belongs to the top ten. The sequenced sample consisted of whole blood. Source of these receptors: a human donor in good health. Some clones in this sample may be carry-over from other donors' samples. Each CDR3 is given with its conserved first and last residue. The order of the fields is clone size, D gene, J gene, V gene, CDR3 protein, CDR3 DNA. A D gene is named only where the DNA matches it firmly. Clone size is stated in some rows and not others, as once, few, many or a class when expanded.

>NA|NA|TRBJ2-5|TRBV6-1
CASSEAAETQYF
TGTGCCAGCAGTGAAGCAGCAGAGACCCAGTACTTC
>few|TRBD1|TRBJ2-2|TRBV6-2/TRBV6-3
CASSYAAKDRGNTGELFF
TGTGCCAGCAGTTACGCCGCCAAGGACAGGGGAAACACCGGGGAGCTGTTTTTT
>NA|TRBD2|TRBJ2-3|TRBV7-9
CASISGAFTTTQYF
TGTGCCAGCATTAGCGGGGCCTTCACGACCACGCAGTATTTT
>few|NA|TRBJ1-5|TRBV19
CASSIVNQPQHF
TGTGCCAGTAGTATAGTTAATCAGCCCCAGCATTTT
>NA|NA|TRBJ2-5|TRBV9
CASSPFGGPGETQYF
TGTGCCAGCAGCCCGTTCGGGGGGCCGGGGGAGACCCAGTACTTC
>many|NA|TRBJ2-7|TRBV6-1
CASSAGTSLF
TGTGCCAGCAGCGCCGGGACCTCTCTTTTC
>many|NA|TRBJ1-2|TRBV27
CASSLTANYGYTF
TGTGCCAGCAGTCTCACGGCTAACTATGGCTACACCTTC
>many|TRBD2|TRBJ2-7|TRBV6-5
CASSSPGTSGRNYEQYF
TGTGCCAGCAGTTCTCCGGGGACTAGCGGGAGGAACTACGAGCAGTACTTC
>few|NA|TRBJ1-2|TRBV6-6
CASRQGGEVYGYTF
TGTGCCAGCAGACAGGGTGGGGAGGTCTATGGCTACACCTTC
>many|NA|TRBJ2-7|TRBV6-5
CASSYLGHSYEQYF
TGTGCCAGCAGTTACCTTGGCCACAGCTACGAGCAGTACTTC
>few|TRBD1|TRBJ1-1|TRBV30
CAWSVVSYRGLDEAFF
TGTGCCTGGAGTGTGGTTTCTTACAGGGGGCTTGATGAAGCTTTCTTT
>NA|NA|TRBJ1-2|TRBV19
CASSIDLRRALDGYTF
TGTGCCAGTAGTATAGATCTCCGGAGAGCTCTGGATGGCTACACCTTC
>NA|NA|TRBJ1-5|TRBV6-1
CASSEHASASNQPQHF
TGTGCCAGCAGTGAACACGCTTCCGCAAGTAATCAGCCCCAGCATTTT
>many|TRBD1|TRBJ2-4|TRBV28
CASSFSPWDRTIQYF
TGTGCCAGCAGTTTTAGTCCTTGGGACAGGACGATTCAGTACTTC
>many|TRBD2|TRBJ2-6|TRBV12-3/TRBV12-4
CASSLTGGVWANVLTF
TGTGCCAGCAGTTTAACGGGGGGGGTGTGGGCCAACGTCCTGACTTTC
>many|NA|TRBJ2-3|TRBV4-1
CASSQGAAPDTQYF
TGCGCCAGCAGCCAAGGGGCCGCGCCAGATACGCAGTATTTT
>many|NA|TRBJ2-2|TRBV14
CASSQVRAHTGELFF
TGTGCCAGCAGCCAAGTGCGGGCTCACACCGGGGAGCTGTTTTTT
>many|TRBD2|TRBJ2-3|TRBV27
CASSLGGFATQYF
TGTGCCAGCAGTTTGGGAGGGTTCGCTACGCAGTATTTT
>many|NA|TRBJ2-3|TRBV28
CASSFSGRDTQYF
TGTGCCAGCAGTTTCTCGGGCCGGGATACGCAGTATTTT
>many|NA|TRBJ2-7|TRBV5-1
CASSLSKNYEQYF
TGCGCCAGCAGCTTAAGTAAAAATTACGAGCAGTACTTC
>few|NA|TRBJ2-1|TRBV3-1
CASSQDRGPSYNEQFF
TGTGCCAGCAGCCAAGACAGGGGTCCCTCCTACAATGAGCAGTTCTTC
>many|NA|TRBJ2-2|TRBV24-1
CATSVAANTGELFF
TGTGCCACCAGTGTAGCGGCGAACACCGGGGAGCTGTTTTTT
>many|NA|TRBJ1-1|TRBV27
CASSLLRFDGPDDTEAFF
TGTGCCAGCAGTTTATTACGGTTTGACGGACCCGACGACACTGAAGCTTTCTTT
>few|NA|TRBJ1-2|TRBV29-1
CSVDRPGPYGYTF
TGCAGCGTTGATAGGCCAGGGCCCTATGGCTACACCTTC
>many|TRBD2|TRBJ2-3|TRBV29-1
CSTSSGSTDTQYF
TGCAGCACCTCTAGCGGTAGCACAGATACGCAGTATTTT
>many|TRBD1|TRBJ1-2|TRBV4-1
CASSQADREIYGYTF
TGCGCCAGCAGCCAAGCGGACAGGGAAATCTATGGCTACACCTTC
>many|TRBD2|TRBJ2-1|TRBV28
CASSRAGLAGVREQFF
TGTGCCAGCTCTCGCGCGGGACTAGCGGGAGTCAGAGAGCAGTTCTTC
>few|TRBD2|TRBJ2-2|TRBV3-1
CASSQSTSGHTGELFF
TGTGCCAGCAGCCAATCGACTAGCGGGCACACCGGGGAGCTGTTTTTT
>NA|TRBD2|TRBJ2-3|TRBV30
CAHVELAGVTDTQYF
TGTGCCCACGTAGAGCTAGCGGGGGTCACAGATACGCAGTATTTT
>few|TRBD1|TRBJ2-2|TRBV6-2/TRBV6-3
CASSPDGQGLNTGELFF
TGTGCCAGCAGCCCGGACGGACAGGGGCTAAACACCGGGGAGCTGTTTTTT
>few|NA|TRBJ1-1|TRBV5-1
CASSPREGVNTEAFF
TGCGCCAGCAGCCCAAGAGAGGGGGTGAACACTGAAGCTTTCTTT
>few|NA|TRBJ2-2|TRBV29-1
CSVERGRNTGELFF
TGCAGCGTCGAGAGGGGTAGAAACACCGGGGAGCTGTTTTTT
>NA|TRBD2|TRBJ2-1|TRBV5-1
CASRTSGIYNEQFF
TGCGCCAGCAGGACTAGCGGGATCTACAATGAGCAGTTCTTC
>few|NA|TRBJ1-4|TRBV12-3/TRBV12-4
CASSRANEKLFF
TGTGCCAGCAGCCGAGCAAATGAAAAACTGTTTTTT
>NA|NA|TRBJ2-4|TRBV15
CATSRVQKNIQYF
TGTGCCACCAGCAGAGTACAGAAAAACATTCAGTACTTC
>many|TRBD1|TRBJ2-5|TRBV7-2
CASSYRTGTQYF
TGTGCCAGCAGCTATCGGACAGGGACCCAGTACTTC
>NA|TRBD1|TRBJ2-3|TRBV28
CASSPGTGPLGDTQYF
TGTGCCAGCAGCCCAGGGACAGGGCCCCTCGGGGATACGCAGTATTTT
>many|NA|TRBJ2-3|TRBV2
CATTGTDTQYF
TGTGCCACCACAGGGACAGATACGCAGTATTTT